Presented here are 16 T cell receptor beta chains from one specimen sequenced in a study of T cells in women clearing cervical HPV infection. Clones were sequenced by immunoSEQ multiplex PCR, and TCRdb holds only the in-frame ones, with some missing. Recorded here are fewer than 40,000 clones; the top ten clones represent approximately 1.5%. Sequencing was done on a sample of blood buffy coat. All receptors come from a woman aged 18 to 75 with a cervical HPV16 infection that either progressed to CIN3+ or cleared (not recorded which).

In the case of this clone: The DNA ends 3 residues before the CDR3 does, and the rest of the CDR3 is filled in from the germline J gene. V is TRBV2 and J is TRBJ2-7, with TRBD2 as a possible D gene (6 bases). Trimming pared 9 bases from V and 0 bases from J, leaving 12 bases between. CDR3 size: 13 residues. Germline CDR1 reads SNHLY; CDR2 reads FYNNEI. The CDR3 loop reads CASGGVFSYEQYF. The CDR3 bases that were read are TGTGCCAGTGGCGGGGTGTTCTCCTACGAG.

Points on this clone: The read terminates 3 residues before the CDR3 end, so the remaining end is supplied by the germline J gene. The chain employs TRBV19 and TRBJ2-3, with D unclear. Germline assignment: CDR1 LNHDA and CDR2 SQIVND (reference sequence). The CDR3 contains 13 residues. The covered CDR3 bases are TGTGCCAGTAGGGAGTATAGCAATCAGCCG. It codes for CASREYSNQP. The whole CDR3 reads CASREYSNQPQYF.

Remarks on this clone: The read terminates 3 residues ahead of where the CDR3 ends, so the germline J gene completes it. This sequence joins TRBV18 and TRBJ2-1, with TRBD2 matching 9 bases. Unmatched junction bases numbered 5, after V lost 2 bases and J lost 0 bases. This CDR3 comprises 17 residues. CDR1 is KGHSH, CDR2 LQKENI, per germline. The sequenced part of the CDR3 DNA is TGTGCCAGCTCACCAATAAGCGGGGGGAGCTCCTACAATGAG. This encodes CASSPISGGSSYNE. The entire CDR3 reads CASSPISGGSSYNEQFF.

Comments on this clone: The CDR3 is cut off 3 residues early in the read; its end comes from the germline J gene. The chain uses TRBV20-1 and TRBJ2-5; D perhaps matches TRBD1 (5 bases). The CDR3 covers 13 residues. Germline CDR1 DFQATT, CDR2 SNEGSKA (reference sequence). The V end was cut by 6 bases, the J end by 3 bases, with 14 bases between. Incomplete CDR3 DNA: TGCAGTGCCGACTGGGGCAGCGAAGAGACC. This translates into CSADWGSEET. The whole CDR3 is CSADWGSEETQYF.

A word on this clone: Coverage ceases 3 residues before the CDR3 finishes, and the germline J gene fills in the end. The rearrangement joins TRBV18 to TRBJ2-3; weak D call: TRBD1 (6 bases). Per the germline V gene, CDR1 is KGHSH and CDR2 is LQKENI. CDR3 length equals 16 residues. The CDR3 region is CASQKWQQGTRETQYF. The CDR3 DNA, read in part, is TGTGCCAGCCAAAAATGGCAGCAGGGGACCAGGGAGACG.

As regards this clone: The read finishes 3 residues shy of the CDR3 end, and the germline J gene is used to complete it. This rearrangement joins TRBV7-9 to TRBJ1-2; tentative D call: TRBD1 (5 bases). The CDR3 consists of 15 residues. Germline V gene sequence: CDR1 SEHNR, CDR2 FQNEAQ (reference sequence). The CDR3 sequence is CASSLAEDTSYDYTF. CDR3 bases read: TGTGCCAGCAGCTTAGCGGAGGACACGTCCTACGAC.

With respect to this clone: The read comes to an end 3 residues before the CDR3 does, leaving the germline J gene to fill in the end. This chain links TRBV11-3 with TRBJ2-7; tentatively, D is TRBD2 (6 bases). CDR1 and CDR2 (germline): SGHNT, YENEEA. V lost 5 bases and J 5 bases, leaving 16 bases between the germline ends. This CDR3 comprises 14 residues. The CDR3 sequence: CASSPGGLSNEQYF. The sequenced CDR3 bases are TGTGCCAGCAGCCCAGGAGGGCTGAGCAACGAG.

About this clone itself: The junction departs from germline at one end; a sequencing error may be responsible. The read terminates 3 residues before the CDR3 end, so the remaining end is supplied by the germline J gene. The J gene is TRBJ2-3, the V gene TRBV6-1, with D possibly being TRBD1 (5 bases). CDR3 length equals 17 residues. The germline gives CDR1 MNHNS, CDR2 SASEGT. The CDR3 DNA, read in part, is TGTGCCAGCAGTGAAGCCCACCGGGCAGGGATAACAGAGACG. Translating it yields CASSEAHRAGITET. Given in full, the CDR3 is CASSEAHRAGITETQYF.

To note about this clone: The read ends 3 residues before the CDR3 terminus; that terminus is restored from the germline J gene. The chain is built from TRBV5-1 and TRBJ2-7; 9 bases agree with TRBD2. V trimming: 5 bases; J trimming: 0 bases; junction bases outside the gene matches: 3. In germline, CDR1 is SGHRS, CDR2 YFSETQ. The CDR3 spans 14 residues. The part of the CDR3 DNA that was read is TGCGCCAGCAGGCAGACTAGCGGCTCCTACGAG. This sequence encodes CASRQTSGSYE. The full CDR3 sequence reads CASRQTSGSYEQYF. The whole variable domain, remainder taken from reference TRBV5-1 and TRBJ2-7, is KAGVTQTPRYLIKTRGQQVTLSCSPISGHRSVSWYQQTPGQGLQFLFEYFSETQRNKGNFPGRFSGRQFSNSRSEMNVSTLELGDSALYLCASRQTSGSYEQYFGPGTRLTVT.

To note about this clone: The CDR3 is cut off 3 residues early in the read; its end comes from the germline J gene. J is TRBJ2-4 and V is TRBV19; no reliable D call. This CDR3 has 13 amino acids. Germline CDR1 and CDR2: LNHDA and SQIVND (reference sequence). The covered CDR3 bases are TGTGCCAGTAGTACCCTTAGATCCTATGGT. It specifies CASSTLRSYG. The full-length CDR3 reads as CASSTLRSYGQYF.

With respect to this clone: One end of the junction fails to match germline, which may point to a read error. The read gets to within 3 residues of the CDR3 end, and the germline J gene fills in the rest. The same CDR3 also results from other DNA sequences found in this sample. The chain uses TRBV19 and TRBJ1-3, with D possibly TRBD1 on 5 matching bases. CDR1 is LNHDA and CDR2 is SQIVND in the germline V gene (reference sequence). This CDR3 region has 15 residues. The CDR3 bases that were read are TGTGCCAGTAGTATCGCAGGGATGTCCGGAAACACA. Amino acid sequence: CASSIAGMSGNT. The entire CDR3 protein is CASSIAGMSGNTIYF.

A note on this clone: The read comes to an end 3 residues before the CDR3 does, leaving the germline J gene to fill in the end. V usage is TRBV29-1 and J usage is TRBJ2-2; D is possibly TRBD1 (5 bases). Germline V gives CDR1 SQVTM, CDR2 ANQGSEA. This CDR3 has 12 residues. V gave up 5 bases and J gave up 1 base, with 5 bases separating them. This CDR3 reads CSVTGNTGELFF. The CDR3 bases that were read are TGCAGCGTTACAGGGAACACCGGGGAG.

Comment on this clone: From the germline J gene comes the end of the CDR3, since the read stops 3 residues before it. V and J are TRBV27 and TRBJ2-5, with D unclear. Germline-derived CDR1 and CDR2 are MNHEY and SMNVEV (reference sequence). Between the trimmed V and J ends, which lost 4 bases and 4 bases, there was a span of 7 bases. This CDR3 is 12 amino acids long. Here the CDR3 reads CASSSLGETQYF. The CDR3 DNA, read in part, is TGTGCCAGCAGTTCCCTCGGAGAGACC.

Details on this clone: The read is 3 residues too short to cover the CDR3 end, so that end is filled in from the germline J gene. The chain is built from TRBV7-2 and TRBJ2-7, with a weak D call TRBD1 (6 bases). Trimming took off 1 base at V and 6 bases at J, with 13 bases between the two ends. This CDR3 comprises 14 residues. Germline loops: CDR1 SGHTA, CDR2 FQGNSA. The CDR3 bases that were read are TGTGCCAGCAGCTTAGGAGGAGCAGGGGCCGAG. Translating gives CASSLGGAGAE. The whole CDR3 region reads CASSLGGAGAEQYF.

About this clone: The read halts 3 residues ahead of the CDR3 end, with the missing end drawn from the germline J gene. The chain links TRBV20-1 to TRBJ2-6, with a possible D match to TRBD2 (7 bases). The CDR3 extends over 21 amino acids. CDR1 is DFQATT, CDR2 SNEGSKA, per germline (reference sequence). V was cut by 0 bases and J by 0 bases, with 24 bases left in between. CDR3 amino acids: CSARDLHSRDTGGSGANVLTF. CDR3 bases read: TGCAGTGCTAGAGACCTGCACTCCCGGGACACGGGAGGCTCTGGGGCCAACGTC.

The CDR3 here is CSVEDLTRGQSYEQYF. The sequenced CDR3 bases are TGCAGCGTTGAAGATCTCACCAGGGGGCAGTCCTACGAG. The rearrangement links TRBV29-1 to TRBJ2-7, with 8 bases identical to TRBD1. The observed sequence ends 3 residues before the CDR3 terminus, with the missing tail filled in from the germline J gene. With V trimmed by 0 bases and J by 1 base, 8 bases remained unmatched. Germline V gene sequence: CDR1 SQVTM, CDR2 ANQGSEA. There are 16 residues in the CDR3.